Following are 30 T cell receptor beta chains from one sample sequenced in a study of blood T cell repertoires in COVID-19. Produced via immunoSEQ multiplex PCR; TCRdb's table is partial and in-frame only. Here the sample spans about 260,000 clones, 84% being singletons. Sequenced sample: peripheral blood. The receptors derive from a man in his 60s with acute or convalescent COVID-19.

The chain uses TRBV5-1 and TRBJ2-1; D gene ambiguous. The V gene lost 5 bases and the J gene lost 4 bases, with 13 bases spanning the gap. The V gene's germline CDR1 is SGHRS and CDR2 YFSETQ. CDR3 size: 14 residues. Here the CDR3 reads CASRERFGYNEQFF. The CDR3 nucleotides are TGCGCCAGCAGGGAAAGGTTCGGGTACAATGAGCAGTTCTTC.

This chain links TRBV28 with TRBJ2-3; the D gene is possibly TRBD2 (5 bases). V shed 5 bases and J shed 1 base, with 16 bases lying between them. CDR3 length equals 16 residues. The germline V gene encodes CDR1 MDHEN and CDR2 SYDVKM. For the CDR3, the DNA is TGTGCCAGCAGTCCTGCAGGACTTTCAGGCACAGATACGCAGTATTTT. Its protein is CASSPAGLSGTDTQYF.

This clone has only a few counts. The CDR3 reads CASSEDSSNQPQHF. CDR3 bases: TGTGCCAGCAGTGAGGACAGTAGCAATCAGCCCCAGCATTTT. V is TRBV6-4 and J is TRBJ1-5; TRBD1 is a possible D gene (6 bases). V was pared by 3 bases and J by 0 bases, with 6 bases between. CDR3 length: 14 residues. Germline CDR1 reads MRHNA; CDR2 reads SNTAGT.

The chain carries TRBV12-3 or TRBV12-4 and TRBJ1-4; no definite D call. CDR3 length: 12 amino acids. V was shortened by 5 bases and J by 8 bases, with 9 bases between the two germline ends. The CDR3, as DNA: TGTGCCAGCAGTCCCTTCGGGGAAAAACTGTTTTTT. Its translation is CASSPFGEKLFF.

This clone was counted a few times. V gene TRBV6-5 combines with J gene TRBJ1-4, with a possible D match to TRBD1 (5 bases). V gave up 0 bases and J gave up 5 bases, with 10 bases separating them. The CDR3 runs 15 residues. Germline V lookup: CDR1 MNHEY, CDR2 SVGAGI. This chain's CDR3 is CASSYSGGINEKLFF. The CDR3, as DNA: TGTGCCAGCAGTTACTCGGGGGGAATAAATGAAAAACTGTTTTTT.

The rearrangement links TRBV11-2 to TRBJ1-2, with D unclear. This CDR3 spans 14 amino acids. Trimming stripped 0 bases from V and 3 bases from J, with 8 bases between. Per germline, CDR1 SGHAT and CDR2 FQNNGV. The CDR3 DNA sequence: TGTGCCAGCAGCTTAGATCCAGGATACTATGGCTACACCTTC. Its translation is CASSLDPGYYGYTF.

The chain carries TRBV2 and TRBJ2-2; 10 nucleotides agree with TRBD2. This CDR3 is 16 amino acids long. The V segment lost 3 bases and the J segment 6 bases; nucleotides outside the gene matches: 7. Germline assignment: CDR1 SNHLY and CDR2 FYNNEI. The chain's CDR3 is CASSDQLAGWAGELFF. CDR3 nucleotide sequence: TGTGCCAGCAGTGATCAACTAGCGGGATGGGCCGGGGAGCTGTTTTTT.

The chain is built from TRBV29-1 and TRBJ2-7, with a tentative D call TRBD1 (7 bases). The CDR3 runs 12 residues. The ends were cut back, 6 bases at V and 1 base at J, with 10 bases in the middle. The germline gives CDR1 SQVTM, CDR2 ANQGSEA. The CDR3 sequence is CSVAGQSYEQYF. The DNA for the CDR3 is TGCAGCGTCGCGGGACAGTCCTACGAGCAGTACTTC.

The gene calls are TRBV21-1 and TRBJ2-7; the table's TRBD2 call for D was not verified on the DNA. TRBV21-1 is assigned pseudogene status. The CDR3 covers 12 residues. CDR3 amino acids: CASSTIPGAQYF. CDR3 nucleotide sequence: TGTGCCAGCAGCACAATCCCGGGAGCTCAGTACTTC.

DNA of the CDR3: TGTGCCAGCAGGTGGACAGGGAATCATGGCTACACCTTC. This encodes CASRWTGNHGYTF. The chain has TRBV5-4 and TRBJ1-2; TRBD1 matches 8 bases. V shed 5 bases and J 6 bases; nucleotides not matched to a gene: 6. Germline V CDR1 and CDR2: SGHNT, YYREEE (reference sequence). This CDR3 is 13 amino acids long.

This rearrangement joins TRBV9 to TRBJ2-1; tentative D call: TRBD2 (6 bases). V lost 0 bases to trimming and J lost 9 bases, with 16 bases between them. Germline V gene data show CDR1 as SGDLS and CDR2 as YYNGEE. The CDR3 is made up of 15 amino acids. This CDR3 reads CASSVEGQGGSEQFF. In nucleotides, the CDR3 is TGTGCCAGCAGCGTAGAGGGTCAGGGAGGTAGTGAGCAGTTCTTC.

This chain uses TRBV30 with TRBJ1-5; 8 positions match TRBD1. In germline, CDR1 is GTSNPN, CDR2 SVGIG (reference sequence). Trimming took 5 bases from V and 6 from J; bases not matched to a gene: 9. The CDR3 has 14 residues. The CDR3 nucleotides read TGTGCCTGGGAACCTGGACAGGGAGGTCAGCCCCAGCATTTT. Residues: CAWEPGQGGQPQHF.

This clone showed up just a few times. The CDR3, as DNA: TGTGCCAGCAGCCGCGGACTAGCGGGAGCGTGGGACGAGCAGTACTTC. Amino acids: CASSRGLAGAWDEQYF. This chain connects TRBV7-2 to TRBJ2-7, with 13 bases identical to TRBD2. Germline V gives CDR1 SGHTA, CDR2 FQGNSA. The CDR3 is 16 residues long. Unmatched junction bases numbered 9, after V lost 5 bases and J lost 5 bases.

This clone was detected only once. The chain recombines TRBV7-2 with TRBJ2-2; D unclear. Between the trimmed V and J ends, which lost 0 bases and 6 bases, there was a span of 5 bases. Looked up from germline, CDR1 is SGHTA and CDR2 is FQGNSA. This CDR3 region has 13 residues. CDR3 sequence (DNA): TGTGCCAGCAGCTTAGCCCGGGCCGGGGAGCTGTTTTTT. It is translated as CASSLARAGELFF.

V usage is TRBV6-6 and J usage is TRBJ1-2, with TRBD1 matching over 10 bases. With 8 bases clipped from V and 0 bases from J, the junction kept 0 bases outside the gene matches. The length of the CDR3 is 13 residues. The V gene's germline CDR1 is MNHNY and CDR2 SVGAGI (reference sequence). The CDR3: CASGQGANYGYTF. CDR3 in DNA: TGTGCCAGCGGACAGGGGGCTAACTATGGCTACACCTTC.

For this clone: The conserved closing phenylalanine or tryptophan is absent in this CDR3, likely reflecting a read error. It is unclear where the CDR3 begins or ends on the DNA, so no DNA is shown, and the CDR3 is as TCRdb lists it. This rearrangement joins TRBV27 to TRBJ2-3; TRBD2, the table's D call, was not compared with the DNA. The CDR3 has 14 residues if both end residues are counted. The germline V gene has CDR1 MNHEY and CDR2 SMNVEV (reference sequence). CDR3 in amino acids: CASRQGPALAGISP.

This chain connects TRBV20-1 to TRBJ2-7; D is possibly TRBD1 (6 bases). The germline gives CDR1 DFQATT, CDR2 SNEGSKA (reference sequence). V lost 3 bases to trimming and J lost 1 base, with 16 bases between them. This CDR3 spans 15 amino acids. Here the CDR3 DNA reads TGCAGTGCTAGTCTTAGGGGGTTTCGATCCTACGAGCAGTACTTC. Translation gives CSASLRGFRSYEQYF.

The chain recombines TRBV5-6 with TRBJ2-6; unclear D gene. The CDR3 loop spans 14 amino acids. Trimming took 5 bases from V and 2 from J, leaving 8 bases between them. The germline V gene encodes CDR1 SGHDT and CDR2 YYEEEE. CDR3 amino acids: CASSYMTGANVLTF. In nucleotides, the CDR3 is TGTGCCAGCAGTTACATGACTGGGGCCAACGTCCTGACTTTC.

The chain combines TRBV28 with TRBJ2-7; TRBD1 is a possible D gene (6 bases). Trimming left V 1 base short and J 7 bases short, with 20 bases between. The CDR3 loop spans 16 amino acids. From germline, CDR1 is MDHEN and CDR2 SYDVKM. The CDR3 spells CASSLSGRGGEREQYF. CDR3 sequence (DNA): TGTGCCAGCAGTTTATCGGGTAGAGGGGGAGAGAGAGAGCAGTACTTC.

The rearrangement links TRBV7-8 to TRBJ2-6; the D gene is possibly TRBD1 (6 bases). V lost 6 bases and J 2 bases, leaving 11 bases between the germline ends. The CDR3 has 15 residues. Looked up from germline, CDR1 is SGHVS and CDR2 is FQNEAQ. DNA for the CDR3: TGTGCCAGCAGGCCTCCAGGGGCTGGGGCCAACGTCCTGACTTTC. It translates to CASRPPGAGANVLTF.

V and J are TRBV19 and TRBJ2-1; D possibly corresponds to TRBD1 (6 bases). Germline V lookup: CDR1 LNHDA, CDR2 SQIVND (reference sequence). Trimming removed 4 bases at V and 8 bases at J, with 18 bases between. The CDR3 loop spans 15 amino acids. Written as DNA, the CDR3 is TGTGCCAGTAGTAGGGACATTACCCTGCCCGATGAGCAGTTCTTC. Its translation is CASSRDITLPDEQFF.

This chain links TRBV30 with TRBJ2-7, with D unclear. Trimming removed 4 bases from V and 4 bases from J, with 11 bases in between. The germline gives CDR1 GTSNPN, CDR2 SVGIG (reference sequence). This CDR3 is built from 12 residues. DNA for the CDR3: TGTGCCTGGACTGTGGGCCAGTACGAGCAGTACTTC. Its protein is CAWTVGQYEQYF. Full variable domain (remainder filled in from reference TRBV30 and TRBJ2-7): SQTIHQWPATLVQPVGSPLSLECTVEGTSNPNLYWYRQAAGRGLQLLFYSVGIGQISSEVPQNLSASRPQDRQFILSSKKLLLSDSGFYLCAWTVGQYEQYFGPGTRLTVT.

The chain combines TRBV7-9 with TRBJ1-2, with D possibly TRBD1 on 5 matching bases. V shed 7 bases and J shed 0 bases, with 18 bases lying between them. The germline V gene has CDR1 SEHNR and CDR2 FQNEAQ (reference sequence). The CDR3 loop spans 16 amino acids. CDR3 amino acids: CASTLGGVGPNYGYTF. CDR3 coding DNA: TGTGCCAGCACCCTAGGAGGGGTGGGGCCTAACTATGGCTACACCTTC. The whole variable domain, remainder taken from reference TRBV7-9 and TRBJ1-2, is DTGVSQNPRHKITKRGQNVTFRCDPISEHNRLYWYRQTLGQGPEFLTYFQNEAQLEKSRLLSDRFSAERPKGSFSTLEIQRTEQGDSAMYLCASTLGGVGPNYGYTFGSGTRLTVV.

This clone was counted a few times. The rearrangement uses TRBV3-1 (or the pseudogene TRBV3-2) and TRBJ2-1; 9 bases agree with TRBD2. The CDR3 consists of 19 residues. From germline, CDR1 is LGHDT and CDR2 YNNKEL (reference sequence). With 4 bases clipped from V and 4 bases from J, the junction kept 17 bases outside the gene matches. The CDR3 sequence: CASSPVLAGGSPPYNEQFF. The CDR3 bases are TGTGCCAGCAGCCCTGTACTGGCGGGGGGGTCGCCGCCTTACAATGAGCAGTTCTTC.

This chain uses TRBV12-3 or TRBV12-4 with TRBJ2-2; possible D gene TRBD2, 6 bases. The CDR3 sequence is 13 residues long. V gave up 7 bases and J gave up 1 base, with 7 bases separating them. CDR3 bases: TGTGCCAGCATCGGGGGGAACACCGGGGAGCTGTTTTTT. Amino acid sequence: CASIGGNTGELFF.

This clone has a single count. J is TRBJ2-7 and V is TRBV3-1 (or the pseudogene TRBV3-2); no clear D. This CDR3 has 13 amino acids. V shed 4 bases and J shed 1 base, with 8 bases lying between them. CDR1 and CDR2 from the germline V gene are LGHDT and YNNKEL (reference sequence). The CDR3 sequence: CASSRTGSYEQYF. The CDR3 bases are TGTGCCAGCAGCCGTACTGGTTCCTACGAGCAGTACTTC.

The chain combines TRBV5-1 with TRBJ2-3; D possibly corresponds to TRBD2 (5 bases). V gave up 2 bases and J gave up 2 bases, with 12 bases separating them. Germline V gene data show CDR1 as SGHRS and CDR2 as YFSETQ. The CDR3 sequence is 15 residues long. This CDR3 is CASSFWERSTDTQYF. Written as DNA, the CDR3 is TGCGCCAGCAGCTTTTGGGAGAGGTCCACAGATACGCAGTATTTT.

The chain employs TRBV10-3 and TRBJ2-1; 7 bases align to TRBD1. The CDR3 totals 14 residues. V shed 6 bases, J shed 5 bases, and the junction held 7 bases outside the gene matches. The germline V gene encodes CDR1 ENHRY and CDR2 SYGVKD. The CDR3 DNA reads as TGTGCCATCAGCGGCCTGGGACAGAACAATGAGCAGTTCTTC. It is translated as CAISGLGQNNEQFF.

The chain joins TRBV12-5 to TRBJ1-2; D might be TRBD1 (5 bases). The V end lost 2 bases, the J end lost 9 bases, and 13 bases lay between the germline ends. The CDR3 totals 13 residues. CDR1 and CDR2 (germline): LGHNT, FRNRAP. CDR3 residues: CASGLWRGGRYTF. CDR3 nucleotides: TGTGCTAGTGGTTTGTGGAGGGGCGGGCGCTACACCTTC.

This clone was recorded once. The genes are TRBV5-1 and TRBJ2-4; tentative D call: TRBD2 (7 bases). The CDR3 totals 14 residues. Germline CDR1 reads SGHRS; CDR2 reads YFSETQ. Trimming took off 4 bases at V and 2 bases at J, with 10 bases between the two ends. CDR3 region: CASSLGGPKNIQYF. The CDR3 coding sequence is TGCGCCAGCAGCCTGGGGGGGCCCAAAAACATTCAGTACTTC.